Following are 21 T cell receptor beta chains from one sample sequenced in a study of PD-1 blockade in classical Hodgkin lymphoma. Described time point: cycle 4 day 1 (C4D1), after more than five weeks of nivolumab. Brentuximab vedotin exposure varied among the patients, all of whom had relapsed after autologous stem cell transplantation. Clones were sequenced by immunoSEQ multiplex PCR, and TCRdb holds only the in-frame ones, with some missing. Here the sample spans some 110,000 clones, around 90% being singletons. The material sequenced was peripheral blood mononuclear cells (PBMCs), taken before the fourth cycle of nivolumab. These receptors came from a human donor with classical Hodgkin lymphoma.

The CDR3 loop is CASSPSDYLSSYEQYF. In DNA, the CDR3 is TGTGCCAGCAGCCCGAGCGACTACCTTAGCTCCTACGAGCAGTACTTC. The J gene is TRBJ2-7, the V gene TRBV6-6; D might be TRBD2 (5 bases). The CDR3 is 16 residues long. The V end was cut by 6 bases, the J end by 0 bases, with 18 bases between. Germline-derived CDR1 and CDR2 are MNHNY and SVGAGI (reference sequence).

The chain links TRBV15 to TRBJ1-5; D is unresolved. V lost 3 bases and J lost 4, with 7 bases in between. The CDR3 is made up of 13 amino acids. CDR1 is LNHNV and CDR2 is YYDKDF in the germline V gene (reference sequence). CDR3: CATSRDLNQPQHF. CDR3 nucleotide sequence: TGTGCCACCAGCAGGGACCTTAATCAGCCCCAGCATTTT.

The chain joins TRBV6-1 to TRBJ1-1; the D is unclear. CDR3 size: 14 residues. In germline, CDR1 is MNHNS, CDR2 SASEGT. Trimming removed 1 base at V and 0 bases at J, with 6 bases between. The CDR3 sequence is CASSEGPVNTEAFF. The CDR3 DNA follows: TGTGCCAGCAGTGAAGGACCCGTGAACACTGAAGCTTTCTTT.

This chain links TRBV5-4 with TRBJ2-5, with 11 bases aligning to TRBD2. V lost 0 bases and J lost 0; bases outside the gene matches: 4. Germline-derived CDR1 and CDR2 are SGHNT and YYREEE (reference sequence). The CDR3 extends over 17 amino acids. The CDR3 spells CASSLGRTSGYQETQYF. CDR3 bases: TGTGCCAGCAGCTTGGGCAGGACTAGCGGGTACCAAGAGACCCAGTACTTC.

The chain carries TRBV27 and TRBJ2-7, with D possibly matching TRBD2 (5 bases). There are 15 residues in the CDR3. The V end lost 3 bases, the J end lost 2 bases, and 14 bases lay between the germline ends. The germline V gene encodes CDR1 MNHEY and CDR2 SMNVEV (reference sequence). The CDR3 spells CASSFGVTPPYEQYF. The CDR3 DNA sequence: TGTGCCAGCAGTTTCGGGGTCACCCCACCCTACGAGCAGTACTTC.

J is TRBJ1-1 and V is TRBV19, with no clear D. Germline V gene data show CDR1 as LNHDA and CDR2 as SQIVND (reference sequence). Trimming pared 5 bases from V and 1 base from J, leaving 11 bases between. CDR3 length equals 14 residues. CDR3 in DNA: TGTGCCAGTAGTGGAATGACAACGAACACTGAAGCTTTCTTT. Protein: CASSGMTTNTEAFF.

V gene TRBV10-2 combines with J gene TRBJ2-7; the D is unclear. Per the germline V gene, CDR1 is WSHSY and CDR2 is SAAADI. The V and J ends lost 0 bases and 4 bases respectively, with 7 bases between them. The CDR3 contains 13 residues. CDR3: CASSESWWYEQYF. DNA for the CDR3: TGCGCCAGCAGTGAGTCGTGGTGGTACGAGCAGTACTTC.

The chain joins TRBV2 to TRBJ2-7, with 8 nucleotides matching TRBD1. The CDR3 contains 15 residues. With V trimmed by 3 bases and J by 4 bases, 8 bases remained unmatched. Per germline, CDR1 SNHLY and CDR2 FYNNEI. The CDR3 here is CASSDRDRSRYEQYF. Written as DNA, the CDR3 is TGTGCCAGCAGTGACAGGGACAGGTCGAGATACGAGCAGTACTTC.

The V and J genes are TRBV30 and TRBJ1-5; D gene uncertain. The CDR3 is 14 residues long. V gave up 2 bases and J gave up 7 bases, with 15 bases separating them. CDR1 is GTSNPN and CDR2 is SVGIG in the germline V gene (reference sequence). The CDR3 DNA reads as TGTGCCTGGAGTAGCGGCAGCCTACAGCAGCCCCAGCATTTT. Encoded protein: CAWSSGSLQQPQHF.

The chain carries TRBV6-1 and TRBJ1-5, with TRBD1 matching 9 bases. This CDR3 comprises 15 residues. Trimming took 1 base from V and 6 from J; bases not matched to a gene: 4. Germline lookup yields CDR1 MNHNS and CDR2 SASEGT. The CDR3 bases are TGTGCCAGCAGTGAAGGGGGACAGGGAAGTCAGCCCCAGCATTTT. It is translated as CASSEGGQGSQPQHF.

This chain uses TRBV28 with TRBJ2-7; TRBD2 agrees at 9 bases. Germline loops: CDR1 MDHEN, CDR2 SYDVKM. J was trimmed by 4 bases and V by 3 bases; bases with no gene match: 4. There are 14 residues in the CDR3. CDR3 nucleotides: TGTGCCAGCAGTTTTCTAGCGGGGAGTTACGAGCAGTACTTC. It is translated as CASSFLAGSYEQYF.

The chain uses TRBV28 and TRBJ2-7; D may be TRBD2 (5 bases). The CDR3 is made up of 12 amino acids. The ends were cut back, 2 bases at V and 6 bases at J, with 8 bases in the middle. Germline-derived CDR1 and CDR2 are MDHEN and SYDVKM. The CDR3 DNA reads TGTGCCAGCAGTTTACCGGGGTTCGAGCAGTACTTC. Protein sequence: CASSLPGFEQYF.

The genes are TRBV30 and TRBJ2-5; maybe TRBD2 (5 bases). The germline CDR1 and CDR2 sequences are GTSNPN and SVGIG (reference sequence). The CDR3 length is 14 residues. V was pared by 0 bases and J by 5 bases, with 13 bases between. In DNA form, the CDR3 reads TGTGCCTGGAGTGTTTCGGGGTCAATGGAGACCCAGTACTTC. This codes for CAWSVSGSMETQYF. Looking up the rest from reference TRBV30 and TRBJ2-5 gives the full variable domain: SQTIHQWPATLVQPVGSPLSLECTVEGTSNPNLYWYRQAAGRGLQLLFYSVGIGQISSEVPQNLSASRPQDRQFILSSKKLLLSDSGFYLCAWSVSGSMETQYFGPGTRLLVL.

Here the CDR3 DNA reads TGTGCCAGCAGGACGACAGGGGTCGGCACTGAAGCTTTCTTT. Residues: CASRTTGVGTEAFF. The rearrangement uses TRBV28 and TRBJ1-1; 8 positions agree with TRBD1. This CDR3 region has 14 residues. The ends lost 6 bases at V and 4 bases at J; junction bases unmatched: 7. Germline lookup yields CDR1 MDHEN and CDR2 SYDVKM. Combining the CDR3 with reference TRBV28 and TRBJ1-1 gives the whole variable domain DVKVTQSSRYLVKRTGEKVFLECVQDMDHENMFWYRQDPGLGLRLIYFSYDVKMKEKGDIPEGYSVSREKKERFSLILESASTNQTSMYLCASRTTGVGTEAFFGQGTRLTVV.

This chain links TRBV9 with TRBJ1-2; 7 bases agree with TRBD1. This CDR3 is 15 amino acids long. The V gene end was trimmed by 0 bases and the J gene end by 3 bases; junction bases not matched to a gene: 5. Germline CDR1 reads SGDLS; CDR2 reads YYNGEE. The CDR3 nucleotides read TGTGCCAGCAGCGTAGACCCCGGGACAGACTATGGCTACACCTTC. Amino acid sequence: CASSVDPGTDYGYTF.

The chain recombines TRBV30 with TRBJ1-2; D gene uncertain. The CDR3 totals 14 residues. The V gene lost 3 bases and the J gene lost 2 bases, with 13 bases spanning the gap. Germline loops: CDR1 GTSNPN, CDR2 SVGIG (reference sequence). In DNA form, the CDR3 reads TGTGCCTGGAGACAGCTACCCGAGAACTATGGCTACACCTTC. This codes for CAWRQLPENYGYTF.

The chain links TRBV7-2 to TRBJ1-4; TRBD1 matches at 9 bases. V shed 2 bases, J shed 7 bases, and the junction held 5 bases outside the gene matches. CDR3 size: 15 residues. Germline-derived CDR1 and CDR2 are SGHTA and FQGNSA. The CDR3 region is CASSLPGQGPEKLFF. The CDR3 coding sequence is TGTGCCAGCAGCTTACCGGGACAGGGACCTGAAAAACTGTTTTTT.

V and J are TRBV2 and TRBJ1-2; D remains ambiguous. Per the germline V gene, CDR1 is SNHLY and CDR2 is FYNNEI. V was pared by 2 bases and J by 4 bases, with 14 bases between. CDR3 length: 15 amino acids. CDR3 amino acids: CASSERGPTAYGYTF. The CDR3 region has the DNA TGTGCCAGCAGTGAAAGAGGACCGACTGCCTATGGCTACACCTTC.

The chain couples TRBV6-1 to TRBJ1-2; D call uncertain. CDR3 length: 12 amino acids. The V gene's germline CDR1 is MNHNS and CDR2 SASEGT. Trimming left V 6 bases short and J 8 bases short, with 13 bases between. The CDR3 DNA reads TGTGCCAGCAGCGGAGGTTTCGGGGGCTACACCTTC. This codes for CASSGGFGGYTF.

J is TRBJ2-5 and V is TRBV11-2; D is unclear. The V gene's germline CDR1 is SGHAT and CDR2 FQNNGV. The V end was cut by 1 base, the J end by 7 bases, with 10 bases between. The CDR3 sequence is 13 residues long. CDR3 bases: TGTGCCAGCAGCTTAGGGAGAGAAGGGACCCAGTACTTC. Its protein is CASSLGREGTQYF.

The chain has TRBV5-1 and TRBJ2-3; TRBD1 agrees at 10 bases. CDR1 is SGHRS and CDR2 is YFSETQ in the germline V gene. The CDR3 runs to 16 residues. J gave up 2 bases and V 0 bases, and 3 bases lay outside the gene matches. CDR3 nucleotide sequence: TGCGCCAGCAGCTTGGGACAGGGGGCTAACACAGATACGCAGTATTTT. It codes for CASSLGQGANTDTQYF.